The entry that follows covers one T cell receptor beta chain sequence. V lost 3 bases and J 0 bases, leaving 9 bases between the germline ends. The CDR3 is made up of 15 amino acids. Germline loops: CDR1 SGHVS, CDR2 FQNEAQ. This entry is derived from a study of regulatory T cells in long-lasting Graves disease. Stated time point: newly diagnosed GD, antithyroid drugs for less than 3 months. RNA extracted from PBMCs served as the sequencing template. For TCR beta, libraries came from iRepertoire HTBI primers and Arm-PCR of CDR3 regions. Methods used by the authors: Throughout the samples, researchers identified about 56 TRBV and around 15 TRBJ segments. In TCRdb, the multiplex PCR reads were re-called with MiXCR into one record per CDR3 protein. In this record, the V and J calls reflect TCRdb's handling and not the investigators' own analysis. The sample contains around 470,000 distinct CDR3 sequences, approximately 14% of which appear only once.

These data were likewise used in another study, on T cells in Graves' hyperthyroidism and ophthalmopathy. That publication notes: Graves' hyperthyroidism is called stable when ophthalmopathy does not progress within 18 months. First-round RT-PCR with HTBI primers amplified the TCR CDR3 region.

The source material was peripheral blood mononuclear cells (PBMCs), sampled at new diagnosis, from a patient treated with antithyroid drugs. This clonotype was obtained from a woman aged 50 to 65 with Graves disease. The V and J genes are TRBV7-8 and TRBJ2-1; no firm D call. The CDR3 nucleotides are TGTGCCAGCAGCTTGGGGTCATTCTCCTACAATGAGCAGTTCTTC. Protein: CASSLGSFSYNEQFF.